Following are 28 T cell receptor beta chains from one sample sequenced in a study of cytomegalovirus exposure and HLA in healthy donors (dated by TCRdb to 2015 to 2018). Libraries were constructed by the immunoSEQ multiplex PCR assay. For the multiplex PCR, a mixture combining 60 forward primers for TCR Vbeta segments and 13 reverse primers for TCR Jbeta segments was used. Sourced from immuneACCESS, this table was stored by TCRdb with only in-frame sequences that have V and J called. A share of the clones is absent; for the studies checked, an unresolved V gene accounts for under half, and the remainder has no known explanation. Recorded for this sample are about 160,000 clones; 82% of them occurred a single time. The ten largest make up over 8.5% of the sample. The sequenced sample was PBMCs. The source is a man aged 45-65 years in good health and CMV-seropositive.

The chain employs TRBV13 and TRBJ1-2; 7 nucleotides line up with TRBD1. CDR1 is PRHDT, CDR2 FYEKMQ, per germline (reference sequence). The CDR3 covers 15 residues. J was trimmed by 0 bases and V by 4 bases; bases with no gene match: 5. CDR3 sequence: CASSSGTVSNYGYTF. As DNA, the CDR3 is TGTGCCAGCAGCTCGGGGACAGTTTCTAACTATGGCTACACCTTC.

CDR3 in amino acids: CSVDDGGINEKLFF. The DNA for the CDR3 is TGCAGCGTTGACGACGGGGGGATTAATGAAAAACTGTTTTTT. The rearrangement uses TRBV29-1 and TRBJ1-4; possibly TRBD1 for D (5 bases). Germline lookup yields CDR1 SQVTM and CDR2 ANQGSEA. The CDR3 runs 14 residues. V was pared by 3 bases and J by 4 bases, with 12 bases between. The full variable domain, its missing parts supplied by reference TRBV29-1 and TRBJ1-4, is SAVISQKPSRDICQRGTSLTIQCQVDSQVTMMFWYRQQPGQSLTLIATANQGSEATYESGFVIDKFPISRPNLTFSTLTVSNMSPEDSSIYLCSVDDGGINEKLFFGSGTQLSVL.

The V gene is TRBV2, the J gene TRBJ1-5, with D perhaps TRBD1 (6 bases). The CDR3 totals 15 residues. Germline CDR1 is SNHLY and CDR2 is FYNNEI. Trimming shortened V by 3 bases and J by 3 bases, and 12 bases separated the two germline ends. As DNA, the CDR3 is TGTGCCAGCAGTGAGGACGGGGGGCACAATCAGCCCCAGCATTTT. This translates into CASSEDGGHNQPQHF.

In DNA, the CDR3 is TGTGCCAGCAGCTTAGTTGGCGGGGGCTCTCCCTACGAGCAGTACTTC. This gives the protein CASSLVGGGSPYEQYF. This chain uses TRBV7-2 with TRBJ2-7, with D maybe TRBD2 (7 bases). Germline V gives CDR1 SGHTA, CDR2 FQGNSA. Between the trimmed V and J ends, which lost 1 base and 2 bases, there was a span of 15 bases. There are 16 residues in the CDR3.

V gene TRBV18 combines with J gene TRBJ1-2; 10 bases are shared with TRBD1. This CDR3 is 17 amino acids long. The V gene's germline CDR1 is KGHSH and CDR2 LQKENI. Germline trimming cut 3 bases from V and 0 bases from J; bases unmatched to any gene: 7. Here the CDR3 reads CASSPTGTGASNYGYTF. The DNA of the CDR3 is TGTGCCAGCTCACCCACCGGGACAGGGGCCTCTAACTATGGCTACACCTTC.

This clone was observed once. The J gene is TRBJ2-5, the V gene TRBV4-2; D uncertain. Trimming cost V 2 bases and J 5 bases, with 9 bases left between them. In germline, CDR1 is LGHNA, CDR2 YNFKEQ. The CDR3 consists of 13 residues. CDR3 nucleotides: TGTGCCAGCAGCCAACGTGGCACGGAGACCCAGTACTTC. It codes for CASSQRGTETQYF.

The chain combines TRBV6-6 with TRBJ1-2; 7 bases fit TRBD1. Germline CDR1 reads MNHNY; CDR2 reads SVGAGI (reference sequence). V gave up 8 bases and J gave up 8 bases; unmatched junction bases: 8. CDR3 length: 12 amino acids. The CDR3, as DNA: TGTGCCAGCGCTCTTACAGGGGACGGCTACACCTTC. This sequence encodes CASALTGDGYTF.

In regard to this clone: In the same sample, other DNA sequences code for this CDR3. The CDR3 sequence: CASSLSQNTEAFF. The DNA of the CDR3 is TGCGCCAGCAGCTTGTCCCAGAACACTGAAGCTTTCTTT. This chain uses TRBV5-1 with TRBJ1-1; D is unresolved. V lost 1 base to trimming and J lost 1 base, with 5 bases between them. The CDR3 loop spans 13 amino acids. CDR1 is SGHRS and CDR2 is YFSETQ in the germline V gene.

A few counts support this clone. The chain links TRBV5-6 to TRBJ2-3, with D possibly matching TRBD1 (6 bases). The CDR3 spans 14 residues. Germline lookup yields CDR1 SGHDT and CDR2 YYEEEE. The ends were cut back, 0 bases at V and 1 base at J, with 6 bases in the middle. CDR3 DNA sequence: TGTGCCAGCAGCTTGGACAGGGGCACAGATACGCAGTATTTT. Protein product: CASSLDRGTDTQYF.

The V and J genes are TRBV11-2 and TRBJ2-2, with 8 bases lining up with TRBD1. Germline V gene data show CDR1 as SGHAT and CDR2 as FQNNGV. The CDR3 runs 15 residues. The V gene end was trimmed by 4 bases and the J gene end by 3 bases; junction bases not matched to a gene: 4. CDR3 amino acids: CASSSTGAYTGELFF. CDR3 coding DNA: TGTGCCAGCAGCTCGACAGGGGCTTACACCGGGGAGCTGTTTTTT.

The chain links TRBV4-1 to TRBJ2-7, with 8 bases matching TRBD2. Germline loops: CDR1 MGHRA, CDR2 YSYEKL. Losses at the gene ends were 1 base for V and 2 bases for J; bases not matched to a gene: 10. CDR3 length: 17 amino acids. The CDR3 DNA is TGCGCCAGCAGCCAAGTAGATGGGACTAGGAGTACCTACGAGCAGTACTTC. Protein: CASSQVDGTRSTYEQYF.

This clone has more than one count but fewer than ten. The V and J genes are TRBV4-3 and TRBJ1-4; D may be TRBD1 (5 bases). The length of the CDR3 is 14 residues. Trimming stripped 2 bases from V and 6 bases from J, with 10 bases between. The germline gives CDR1 LGHNA, CDR2 YSLEER. The CDR3 loop is CASSQIGVDEKLFF. The CDR3 DNA reads as TGCGCCAGCAGCCAAATAGGGGTCGATGAAAAACTGTTTTTT.

The CDR3 sequence: CASRFGGLEQYF. Written as DNA, the CDR3 is TGTGCCAGCAGGTTCGGGGGTCTCGAGCAGTACTTC. The chain recombines TRBV6-5 with TRBJ2-7; a possible D gene is TRBD2 (6 bases). V shed 6 bases and J shed 6 bases, with 12 bases lying between them. CDR1 MNHEY and CDR2 SVGAGI come from the germline V gene. The CDR3 totals 12 residues.

A single count supports this clone. The chain carries TRBV5-1 and TRBJ2-5; 8 positions agree with TRBD2. The CDR3 has 15 residues. Germline V gene lookup returns CDR1 SGHRS and CDR2 YFSETQ. J gave up 2 bases and V 0 bases, and 3 bases lay outside the gene matches. CDR3 sequence reads: CASSLAGGDQETQYF. The DNA of the CDR3 is TGCGCCAGCAGCTTGGCGGGAGGGGATCAAGAGACCCAGTACTTC.

The J gene is TRBJ1-2, the V gene TRBV4-3; D ambiguous. The CDR3 is 15 amino acids. Trimming took 0 bases from V and 3 from J, leaving 11 bases between them. Germline CDR1 is LGHNA and CDR2 is YSLEER. The CDR3 reads CASSQDRGVDYGYTF. The CDR3 region has the DNA TGCGCCAGCAGCCAAGACCGCGGGGTAGACTATGGCTACACCTTC.

The genes are TRBV7-3 and TRBJ2-1; TRBD2 agrees at 9 bases. The J segment lost 0 bases and the V segment lost 2 bases, leaving 14 bases of the junction unmatched. Germline V gene lookup returns CDR1 SGHTA and CDR2 FQGTGA. This CDR3 comprises 20 residues. The CDR3 DNA is TGTGCCAGCAGCTTACCCCTAGCTAGCGGGGCGTCTGGCTCCTACAATGAGCAGTTCTTC. Translating gives CASSLPLASGASGSYNEQFF.

This clone has a handful of counts. V gene TRBV10-3 combines with J gene TRBJ2-1, with 10 bases matching TRBD2. The CDR3 length is 14 residues. CDR1 is ENHRY, CDR2 SYGVKD, per germline. With 2 bases clipped from V and 5 bases from J, the junction kept 0 bases outside the gene matches. This chain's CDR3 is CAISETSGDNEQFF. CDR3 nucleotides: TGTGCCATCAGTGAGACTAGCGGGGACAATGAGCAGTTCTTC.

The rearrangement uses TRBV6-5 and TRBJ2-2; TRBD1 might be the D (6 bases). The CDR3 extends over 13 amino acids. Trimming pared 6 bases from V and 11 bases from J, leaving 16 bases between. Germline CDR1 and CDR2: MNHEY and SVGAGI. The CDR3, as DNA: TGTGCCAGCAGCCAGAACAGGGCCTACGAGCTGTTTTTT. Translation: CASSQNRAYELFF.

This clone has only a few counts. This sequence joins TRBV7-2 and TRBJ2-7; tentatively, D is TRBD2 (6 bases). CDR3 length: 14 amino acids. Trimming removed 3 bases from V and 5 bases from J, with 14 bases in between. Germline lookup yields CDR1 SGHTA and CDR2 FQGNSA. CDR3 in amino acids: CASSFWRGPDEQYF. The DNA of the CDR3 is TGTGCCAGCAGCTTCTGGCGGGGCCCCGACGAGCAGTACTTC.

As regards this clone: One end of the junction does not line up with germline, which may come from a read error. The chain employs TRBV11-2 and TRBJ1-6; 9 bases map to TRBD1. This CDR3 comprises 20 residues. Germline V gene lookup returns CDR1 SGHAT and CDR2 FQNNGV. CDR3 protein: CASSVEGTGTVSSYNSPLHF. The CDR3 coding sequence is TGTGCCAGCAGCGTAGAGGGGACAGGGACCGTAAGCTCCTATAATTCACCCCTCCACTTT.

As regards this clone: A junction boundary mismatches the germline segment, possibly from a read error. The V and J genes are TRBV5-4 and TRBJ2-7, with 8 bases fitting TRBD1. Germline CDR1 reads SGHNT; CDR2 reads YYREEE (reference sequence). The CDR3 runs to 17 residues. DNA of the CDR3: TGTGCCAGCAGCCTCAATGCCCGGACAGGGACCTCCTACGAGCGGTACTTC. This codes for CASSLNARTGTSYERYF.

The chain employs TRBV27 and TRBJ2-1, with D possibly TRBD2 on 7 matching bases. The V and J ends lost 6 bases and 4 bases respectively, with 25 bases between them. The CDR3 totals 18 residues. Germline loops: CDR1 MNHEY, CDR2 SMNVEV (reference sequence). Here the CDR3 DNA reads TGTGCCAGCAGGGGGGGCAAGGGTAGCGGGTATTTTTACAATGAGCAGTTCTTC. Amino acid sequence: CASRGGKGSGYFYNEQFF.

J is TRBJ1-2 and V is TRBV19, with TRBD1 as a possible D gene (6 bases). The CDR3 is 11 residues long. Trimming cost V 10 bases and J 1 base, with 7 bases left between them. CDR1 and CDR2 from the germline V gene are LNHDA and SQIVND (reference sequence). The CDR3 loop is CATDSNYGYTF. Written as DNA, the CDR3 is TGTGCCACGGACAGTAACTATGGCTACACCTTC.

The V gene is TRBV27, the J gene TRBJ1-1; 7 positions match TRBD1. Germline V CDR1 and CDR2: MNHEY, SMNVEV (reference sequence). The CDR3 extends over 15 amino acids. The trim removed 8 bases at V and 1 base at J, leaving 10 bases unmatched. CDR3 coding DNA: TGTGCCAGCCTCCGGGACAGAATCCCGAACACTGAAGCTTTCTTT. This gives the protein CASLRDRIPNTEAFF.

A few counts support this clone. The V call is TRBV25-1, the J call TRBJ1-1; no definite D call. Germline loops: CDR1 MGHDK, CDR2 SYGVNS. V was trimmed by 0 bases and J by 5 bases, leaving 13 bases between them. CDR3 length: 15 amino acids. The CDR3 is CASSEYGLLRTEAFF. For the CDR3, the DNA is TGTGCCAGCAGTGAATATGGCCTTCTGAGGACTGAAGCTTTCTTT.

The V and J genes are TRBV11-2 and TRBJ1-2; no firm D call. The CDR3 is made up of 14 amino acids. V lost 0 bases and J lost 5, with 10 bases in between. From germline, CDR1 is SGHAT and CDR2 FQNNGV. CDR3 in amino acids: CASSLEASGYGYTF. The CDR3 bases are TGTGCCAGCAGCTTAGAGGCCTCCGGGTATGGCTACACCTTC.

This chain uses TRBV6-6 with TRBJ1-2; 7 positions match TRBD1. This CDR3 is 15 amino acids long. J gave up 4 bases and V 6 bases, and 11 bases lay outside the gene matches. Per germline, CDR1 MNHNY and CDR2 SVGAGI (reference sequence). CDR3 sequence (DNA): TGTGCCAGCAGCCGCGAACAGGGGTCGGGCTATGGCTACACCTTC. It is translated as CASSREQGSGYGYTF.

This clone has only one observation. The chain employs TRBV28 and TRBJ1-2; the D gene is possibly TRBD1 (5 bases). Germline CDR1 and CDR2: MDHEN and SYDVKM. With 6 bases removed from V and 4 bases from J, the gap between germline ends came to 12 bases. The CDR3 runs 13 residues. The CDR3 sequence: CASSLPGGYGYTF. The DNA of the CDR3 is TGTGCCAGCAGCCTCCCCGGGGGCTATGGCTACACCTTC.